Given below is one T cell receptor beta chain in context. What antigen it recognizes has not been identified. No base-level quality is on record; no much larger clone is a single base apart. This specimen includes other DNA sequences encoding the same CDR3. Using the deep immunoSEQ assay, multiplex PCR amplified TCR CDR3 regions from genomic DNA. Extracted genomic DNA from each cell subset was distributed evenly across all wells of several immunoSEQ 96-well plates, and each plate was treated as a replicate. For sorted subsets, each replicate PCR was loaded with about 0.2 ug genomic DNA, equivalent to 25,000 to 35,000 T cell genomes. Purified libraries were measured with a Qubit 3.0 fluorometer, size-checked on a Bioanalyzer 2100, and measured again with the KAPA Library Quantification kit. Every immunoSEQ 96-well plate was sequenced on a separate single-read 150-cycle Illumina NextSeq 550 flow cell. On the study's bioinformatics: Because the immunoSEQ output held only junctional sequences and lacked quality scores, the filtering could not match the filtering applied to full-length reads. To assign V/J genes and CDR3, sequences were annotated using PyIR, a Python wrapper for IgBLAST v1.9, with IMGT germline references. Reads were filtered out if the reads had weak V/J assignments (E-value above 1e-6), no CDR3, stop codons, out-of-frame junctions, or ambiguous translated residues. A V3J clonotype was defined by an identical inferred V gene, J gene, and CDR3 amino acid sequence. To compute the percentage overlap between repertoires, the number of shared unique clonotypes was divided by the size of the smaller repertoire. Richness of each repertoire was evaluated using RTK rarefaction, the Chao1 estimator, and Recon v2.1 estimates of unobserved clonotypes. For all TCRbeta clonotypes obtained by the gDNA method from several donors, generation probabilities were computed with OLGA. Not all clones reach the TCRdb copy of this immuneACCESS table, which keeps in-frame sequences only. Checked studies attribute under half of the gap to unresolved V genes and leave the rest unexplained. D and trimming come from the DNA, and the V and J calls and clone size come from that table. For this sample there are under 2,000,000 clones; about 95% appear just once. The ten largest clones take up 1.2% of the sample.

V is reduced by 6 bases and J by 3 bases, leaving a spacing of 6 bases between them. From the germline V gene (reference sequence), CDR1 is LNHDA and CDR2 is SQIVND. Including cysteine and phenylalanine, the CDR3 has 11 amino acids. The sequence is cut down to CDR3 DNA, 33 bases in frame from base 1. CD8 naive samples were obtained by positive selection for CCR7 among CD45RO-negative cells, yielding a CD45RA+CCR7+ population from which TemRA cells were excluded. The donors were healthy, HIV-negative adults with no recently reported acute infections or vaccinations. Every donor was a Caucasian adult living in Nashville, Tennessee, USA. Blood was collected by leukapheresis, and PBMCs were isolated by Ficoll-Histopaque density gradient centrifugation and then cryopreserved in liquid nitrogen vapor phase. Purity and quantity of every magnetically sorted T cell population were checked by analytical flow cytometry. Genomic DNA was isolated from every sorted fraction and measured by UV absorbance on a Nanodrop 2000c.

This sample is drawn from a study of shared clonotypes between healthy human individuals (dated by TCRdb to about 2020). Background for the entire study: Three men and a couple of women, aged 18 to 49 years, made up the cohort. The study deeply sequenced blood TCR repertoires of about 5 healthy adults to estimate repertoire size and the extent of clonotype sharing between individuals. For each donor, CD4 naive and CD4 memory were each run on three plates, CD8 naive on two plates, and CD8 memory on one plate. Leukapheresis yielded between about 0.85 and 10 billion PBMCs per donor. To increase sequencing depth and limit assay-specific biases, TCR repertoire library preparation and sequencing were carried out by different laboratories using diverse techniques. The investigation overall reported the following: Incomplete sequencing was indicated by rarefaction of sorted-subset datasets, despite the large sequencing depth. Across a handful of donors, approximately 5% of naive CD4, roughly 3.5% of naive CD8, around 2.1% of memory CD4, and around 0.4% of memory CD8 clonotypes were shared. Pairwise subsampling led to the expectation that sequencing depth would affect the degree of clonotype sharing among donors. Because the study included only a small number of donors, the genetic and exposure-history diversity represented was limited. Larger estimated clonotype richness was generally found for naive subsets than for memory subsets. Sampling was restricted to blood, and TCR repertoires in tissues likely differ from the TCR repertoires found in blood. Compared with non-shared clonotypes, clonotypes shared by all four sorted-subset donors had higher generation probabilities.

The rearrangement joined TRBV19 to TRBJ2-7, with the identity of the D gene unclear. The receptor comes from a man aged 18 to 35 in good health. Sequencing used naive CD8+ T cells sorted from blood. The label giving this sample's cell subset or site can be read as: CD45RA+CCR7+. The nucleotide sequence reads TGTGCCAGTAGGTCTGGCTACGAGCAGTACTTC. It translates as CASRSGYEQYF.